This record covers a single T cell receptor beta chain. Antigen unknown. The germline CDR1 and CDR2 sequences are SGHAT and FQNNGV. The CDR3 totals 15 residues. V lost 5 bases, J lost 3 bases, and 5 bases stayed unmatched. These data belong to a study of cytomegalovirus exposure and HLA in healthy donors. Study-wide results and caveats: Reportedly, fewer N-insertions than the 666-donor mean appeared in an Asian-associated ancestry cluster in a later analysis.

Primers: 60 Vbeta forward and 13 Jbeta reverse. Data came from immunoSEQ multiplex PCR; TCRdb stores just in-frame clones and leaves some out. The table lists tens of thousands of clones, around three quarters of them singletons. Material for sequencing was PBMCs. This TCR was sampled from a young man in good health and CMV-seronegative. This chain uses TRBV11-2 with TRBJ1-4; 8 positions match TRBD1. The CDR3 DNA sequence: TGTGCCAGCAGCCAAGACAGGGGACCTAATGAAAAACTGTTTTTT. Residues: CASSQDRGPNEKLFF.